Following are 10 T cell receptor beta chains from one sample sequenced in a study of T cell repertoires in cytomegalovirus infection. TCRdb reprocessed the reads with MiXCR, giving one entry per CDR3 protein. The sample lists roughly 230,000 distinct CDR3 sequences; 12% were seen once. The sequenced material came from PBMCs. All receptors derive from a human donor in good health (CMV status not recorded). Some clones in this sample may be carry-over from other donors' samples.

The V gene is TRBV29-1, the J gene TRBJ2-2, with TRBD1 matching over 11 bases. V shed 0 bases, J shed 6 bases, and the junction held 6 bases outside the gene matches. This CDR3 has 16 amino acids. The V gene's germline CDR1 is SQVTM and CDR2 ANQGSEA. The CDR3 region has the DNA TGCAGCGTTGAAGATCCAGGACAGGGGGCTGCCGGGGAGCTGTTTTTT. Protein sequence: CSVEDPGQGAAGELFF.

The chain joins TRBV20-1 to TRBJ1-6; no definite D call. The CDR3 is made up of 14 amino acids. Trimming shortened V by 0 bases and J by 7 bases, and 10 bases separated the two germline ends. Per germline, CDR1 DFQATT and CDR2 SNEGSKA (reference sequence). The CDR3 is CSARDLGRNSPLHF. The CDR3 bases are TGCAGTGCTAGAGATCTGGGCCGAAATTCACCCCTCCACTTT.

This clonotype was picked up many times. V and J are TRBV7-9 and TRBJ1-2; a weak D match, TRBD1 (6 bases). Germline V gene sequence: CDR1 SEHNR, CDR2 FQNEAQ (reference sequence). This CDR3 has 12 amino acids. Trimming pared 5 bases from V and 5 bases from J, leaving 9 bases between. CDR3 DNA: TGTGCCAGCAGCACGGACAGATATGGCTACACCTTC. Translation: CASSTDRYGYTF.

This clonotype has a count of ten or more. The chain combines TRBV7-2 with TRBJ2-2; D is uncertain. Germline V gene data show CDR1 as SGHTA and CDR2 as FQGNSA. There are 13 residues in the CDR3. V gave up 1 base and J gave up 6 bases, with 6 bases separating them. CDR3 sequence reads: CASSLDQAGELFF. For the CDR3, the DNA is TGTGCCAGCAGCTTAGACCAGGCCGGGGAGCTGTTTTTT.

The chain recombines TRBV19 with TRBJ1-6, with 8 bases identical to TRBD1. The CDR3 covers 14 residues. CDR1 and CDR2 (germline): LNHDA, SQIVND (reference sequence). Germline trimming cut 4 bases from V and 8 bases from J; bases unmatched to any gene: 4. The CDR3 here is CASSKTGEDSPLHF. DNA for the CDR3: TGTGCCAGTAGTAAGACAGGGGAGGATTCACCCCTCCACTTT.

This clonotype was observed at least ten times. The V call is TRBV28, the J call TRBJ2-7; D not resolved. V lost 6 bases and J lost 3, with 6 bases in between. CDR3 size: 11 residues. Germline V gene data show CDR1 as MDHEN and CDR2 as SYDVKM. DNA of the CDR3: TGTGCCAGCAGCCTTCACTACGAGCAGTACTTC. Translating gives CASSLHYEQYF.

J is TRBJ2-1 and V is TRBV20-1; possible D gene TRBD2, 7 bases. CDR3 length: 15 residues. Germline lookup yields CDR1 DFQATT and CDR2 SNEGSKA (reference sequence). The V end was cut by 5 bases, the J end by 8 bases, with 22 bases between. DNA of the CDR3: TGCAGTGCTTTCGCCCCTAGGGGGGGGAGCGATGAGCAGTTCTTC. As protein: CSAFAPRGGSDEQFF.

J is TRBJ1-6 and V is TRBV28; TRBD1 aligns across 11 bases. With V trimmed by 10 bases and J by 11 bases, 10 bases remained unmatched. This CDR3 region has 14 residues. Germline CDR1 MDHEN, CDR2 SYDVKM. The CDR3 is CATTLDRGRAPLHF. For the CDR3, the DNA is TGTGCCACCACCCTGGACAGGGGGCGAGCACCCCTCCACTTT.

This clonotype was counted at least ten times. The DNA of the CDR3 is TGTGCCAGCAGCCAAGAAGGGAGCTCCTACGAGCAGTACTTC. It yields the protein CASSQEGSSYEQYF. J is TRBJ2-7 and V is TRBV14; possible D gene TRBD2, 5 bases. Trimming took 0 bases from V and 0 from J, leaving 6 bases between them. The CDR3 has 14 residues. CDR1 is SGHDN, CDR2 FVKESK, per germline.

The sample holds many counts of this clonotype. The chain is built from TRBV7-8 and TRBJ1-1; D unresolved. This CDR3 is 13 amino acids long. V lost 1 base to trimming and J lost 7 bases, with 10 bases between them. Germline CDR1 and CDR2: SGHVS and FQNEAQ. CDR3 residues: CASSLGWMDEAFF. The CDR3 coding sequence is TGTGCCAGCAGCTTAGGATGGATGGATGAAGCTTTCTTT.